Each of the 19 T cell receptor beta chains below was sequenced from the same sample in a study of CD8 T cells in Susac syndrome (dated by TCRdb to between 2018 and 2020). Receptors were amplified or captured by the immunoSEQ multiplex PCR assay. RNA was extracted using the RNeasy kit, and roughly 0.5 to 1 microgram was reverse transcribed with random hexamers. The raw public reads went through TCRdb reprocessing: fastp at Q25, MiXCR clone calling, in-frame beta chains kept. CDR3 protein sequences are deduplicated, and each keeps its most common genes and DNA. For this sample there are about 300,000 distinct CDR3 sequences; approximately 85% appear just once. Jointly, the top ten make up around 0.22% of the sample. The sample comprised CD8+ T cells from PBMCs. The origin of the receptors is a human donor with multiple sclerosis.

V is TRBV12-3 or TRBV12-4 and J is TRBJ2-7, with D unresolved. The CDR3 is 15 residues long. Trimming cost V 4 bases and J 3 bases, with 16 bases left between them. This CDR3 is CASSSLIGDNYEQYF. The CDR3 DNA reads TGTGCCAGCAGTTCCCTCATAGGCGACAACTACGAGCAGTACTTC.

CDR3 DNA: TGTGCCAGCAGCCAAGAGTGGGGGGCGCAAGGCTACACCTTC. Amino acid sequence: CASSQEWGAQGYTF. The V call is TRBV4-2, the J call TRBJ1-2, with D possibly TRBD1 on 6 matching bases. V shed 0 bases and J shed 8 bases, with 13 bases lying between them. This CDR3 has 14 amino acids. Germline CDR1 is LGHNA and CDR2 is YNFKEQ.

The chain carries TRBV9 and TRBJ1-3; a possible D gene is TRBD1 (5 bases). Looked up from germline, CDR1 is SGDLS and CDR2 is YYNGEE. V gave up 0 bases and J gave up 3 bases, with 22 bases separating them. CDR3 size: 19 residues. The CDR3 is CASSVVPSLGRRSGNTIYF. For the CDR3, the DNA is TGTGCCAGCAGCGTAGTTCCGAGTTTGGGGCGAAGGAGTGGAAACACCATATATTTT.

CDR3 residues: CSARELERAGVEQFF. The DNA for the CDR3 is TGCAGTGCTAGAGAACTGGAAAGAGCAGGGGTAGAGCAGTTCTTC. The J gene is TRBJ2-1, the V gene TRBV20-1, with D possibly matching TRBD1 (6 bases). Germline values: CDR1 DFQATT, CDR2 SNEGSKA (reference sequence). The CDR3 is 15 residues long. V was trimmed by 0 bases and J by 10 bases, leaving 19 bases between them.

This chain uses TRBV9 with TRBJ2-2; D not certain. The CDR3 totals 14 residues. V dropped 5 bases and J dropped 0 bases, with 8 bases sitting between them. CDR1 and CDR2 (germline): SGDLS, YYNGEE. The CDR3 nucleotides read TGTGCCAGCAGGTCCCTTTCGAACACCGGGGAGCTGTTTTTT. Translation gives CASRSLSNTGELFF.

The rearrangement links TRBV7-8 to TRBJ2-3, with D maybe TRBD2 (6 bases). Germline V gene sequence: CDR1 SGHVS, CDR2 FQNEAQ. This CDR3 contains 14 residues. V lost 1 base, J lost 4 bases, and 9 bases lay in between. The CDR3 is CASSLGLGPDTQYF. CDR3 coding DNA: TGTGCCAGCAGCTTAGGACTAGGACCAGATACGCAGTATTTT. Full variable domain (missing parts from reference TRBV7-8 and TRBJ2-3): GAGVSQSPRYKVAKRGQDVALRCDPISGHVSLFWYQQALGQGPEFLTYFQNEAQLDKSGLPSDRFFAERPEGSVSTLKIQRTQQEDSAVYLCASSLGLGPDTQYFGPGTRLTVL.

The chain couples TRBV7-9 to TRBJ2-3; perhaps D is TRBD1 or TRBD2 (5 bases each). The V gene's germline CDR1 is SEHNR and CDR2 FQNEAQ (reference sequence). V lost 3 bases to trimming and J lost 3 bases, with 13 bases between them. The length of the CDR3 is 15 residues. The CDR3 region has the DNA TGTGCCAGCAGCTTCGGGGCCGCTCATACAGATACGCAGTATTTT. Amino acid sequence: CASSFGAAHTDTQYF.

The CDR3 protein is CASSQEYAWGLYEQYF. DNA of the CDR3: TGCGCCAGCAGCCAAGAGTATGCGTGGGGGCTGTACGAGCAGTACTTC. The chain is built from TRBV4-3 and TRBJ2-7, with TRBD1 as a possible D gene (6 bases). The CDR3 sequence is 16 residues long. Looked up from germline, CDR1 is LGHNA and CDR2 is YSLEER. The V end lost 0 bases, the J end lost 4 bases, and 16 bases lay between the germline ends.

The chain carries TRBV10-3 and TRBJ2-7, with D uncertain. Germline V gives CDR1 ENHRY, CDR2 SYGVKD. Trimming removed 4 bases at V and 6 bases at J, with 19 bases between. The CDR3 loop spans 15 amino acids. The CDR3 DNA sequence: TGTGCCATCAGTGGGCAGATCCACAATCCCCTCGAGCAGTACTTC. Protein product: CAISGQIHNPLEQYF.

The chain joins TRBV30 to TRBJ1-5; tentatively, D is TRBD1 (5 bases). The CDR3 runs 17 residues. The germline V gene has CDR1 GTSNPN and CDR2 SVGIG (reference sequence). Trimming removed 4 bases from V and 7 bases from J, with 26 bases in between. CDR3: CAWTQKWGIRSGQPQHF. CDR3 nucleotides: TGTGCCTGGACTCAAAAATGGGGCATCCGGTCGGGCCAGCCCCAGCATTTT. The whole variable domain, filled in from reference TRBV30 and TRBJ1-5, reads SQTIHQWPATLVQPVGSPLSLECTVEGTSNPNLYWYRQAAGRGLQLLFYSVGIGQISSEVPQNLSASRPQDRQFILSSKKLLLSDSGFYLCAWTQKWGIRSGQPQHFGDGTRLSIL.

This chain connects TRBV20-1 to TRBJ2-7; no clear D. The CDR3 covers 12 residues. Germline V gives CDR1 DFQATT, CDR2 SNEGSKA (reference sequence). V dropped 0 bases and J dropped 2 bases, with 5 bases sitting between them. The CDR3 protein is CSAREETYEQYF. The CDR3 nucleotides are TGCAGTGCTAGAGAGGAGACCTACGAGCAGTACTTC.

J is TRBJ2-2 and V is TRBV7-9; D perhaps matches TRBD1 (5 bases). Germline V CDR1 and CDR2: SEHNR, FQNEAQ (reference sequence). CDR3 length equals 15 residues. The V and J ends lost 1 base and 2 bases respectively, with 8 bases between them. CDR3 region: CASSLGGANTGELFF. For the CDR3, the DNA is TGTGCCAGCAGCTTAGGGGGCGCAAACACCGGGGAGCTGTTTTTT.

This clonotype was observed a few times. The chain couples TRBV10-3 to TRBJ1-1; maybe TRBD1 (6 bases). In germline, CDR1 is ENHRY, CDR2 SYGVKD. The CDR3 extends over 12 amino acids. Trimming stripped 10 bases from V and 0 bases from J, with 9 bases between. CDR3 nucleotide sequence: TGTGCCAGCCGGGGGCTGAACACTGAAGCTTTCTTT. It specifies CASRGLNTEAFF.

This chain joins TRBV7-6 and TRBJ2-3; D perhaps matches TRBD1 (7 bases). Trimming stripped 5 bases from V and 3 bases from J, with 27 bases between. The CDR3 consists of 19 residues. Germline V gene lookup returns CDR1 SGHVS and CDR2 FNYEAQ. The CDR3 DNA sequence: TGTGCCAGCAGCGATTCAGCGGGCAGGGGGAGTACTACTACAGATACGCAGTATTTT. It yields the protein CASSDSAGRGSTTTDTQYF.

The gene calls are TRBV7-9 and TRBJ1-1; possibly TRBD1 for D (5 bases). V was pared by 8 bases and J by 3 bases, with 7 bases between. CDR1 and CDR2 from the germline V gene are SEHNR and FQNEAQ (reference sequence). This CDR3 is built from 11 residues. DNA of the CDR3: TGTGCCAGCGGGGGGTACACTGAAGCTTTCTTT. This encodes CASGGYTEAFF. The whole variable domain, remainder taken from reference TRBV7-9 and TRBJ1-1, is DTGVSQNPRHKITKRGQNVTFRCDPISEHNRLYWYRQTLGQGPEFLTYFQNEAQLEKSRLLSDRFSAERPKGSFSTLEIQRTEQGDSAMYLCASGGYTEAFFGQGTRLTVV.

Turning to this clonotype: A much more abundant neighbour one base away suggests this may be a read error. The DNA of the CDR3 is TGTGCCAGCAGTGTGCAGGGCTCCTACGAGCAGTACTTC. Protein: CASSVQGSYEQYF. The chain uses TRBV12-3 or TRBV12-4 and TRBJ2-7; possibly TRBD1 for D (5 bases). V lost 5 bases, J lost 0 bases, and 8 bases lay in between. This CDR3 is 13 amino acids long.

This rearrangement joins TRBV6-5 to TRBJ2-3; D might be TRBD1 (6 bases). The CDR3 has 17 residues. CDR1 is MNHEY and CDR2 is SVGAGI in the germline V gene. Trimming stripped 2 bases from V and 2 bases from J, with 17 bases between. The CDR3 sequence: CASSYPRQDPNTDTQYF. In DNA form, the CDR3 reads TGTGCCAGCAGTTACCCGAGACAGGACCCCAACACAGATACGCAGTATTTT.

The CDR3 DNA follows: TGTGCCAGCAGTGTCCCCCGGGACAGGGAACAAGAGACCCAGTACTTC. Its translation: CASSVPRDREQETQYF. The chain is built from TRBV27 and TRBJ2-5; 9 bases align to TRBD1. V shed 5 bases, J shed 2 bases, and the junction held 9 bases outside the gene matches. This CDR3 has 16 residues. The V gene's germline CDR1 is MNHEY and CDR2 SMNVEV (reference sequence).

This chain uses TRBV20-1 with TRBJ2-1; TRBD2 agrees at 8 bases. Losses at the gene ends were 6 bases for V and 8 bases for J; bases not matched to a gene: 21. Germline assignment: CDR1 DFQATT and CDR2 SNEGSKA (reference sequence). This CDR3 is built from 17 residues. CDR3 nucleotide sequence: TGCAGTGCCTTAGGGTATGGGCTGAGCGGGAGTGTCGATGAGCAGTTCTTC. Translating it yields CSALGYGLSGSVDEQFF.